Listed here are 10 T cell receptor beta chains from one sample, sequenced in a study of CD8+ T cells in alopecia areata listed by TCRdb under 2018. According to the study, the label for this sample's time point signals: 20 to 30 weeks on oral tofacitinib. The treatment or condition tag for this specimen amounts to: oral pan-JAK inhibitor, 5-10 mg twice daily. Libraries were made using the immunoSEQ multiplex PCR assay. RNA was extracted from all samples and reverse transcribed into cDNA as template for TCR sequencing. TCRdb took this table from immuneACCESS and kept in-frame rearrangements with V and J called. Such tables lack part of the clones; where checked against another copy, unresolved V genes explain under half of the gap, and the rest is unexplained. Counted in this sample were 150,000 to 200,000 clones; about three fifths of them appeared once. The top ten clones comprise 5.5% of the sample.

The starting material was CD4+ T cells sorted from blood, obtained at week 24, from a patient treated with tofacitinib. The receptors stem from a human donor with alopecia areata.

The rearrangement uses TRBV18 and TRBJ1-4; D is perhaps TRBD1 (5 bases). V was clipped by 4 bases and J by 3 bases, with 6 bases between them. Germline V gene lookup returns CDR1 KGHSH and CDR2 LQKENI. The CDR3 sequence is 13 residues long. The CDR3, as DNA: TGTGCCAGCTCACAGGGGCCTAATGAAAAACTGTTTTTT. It encodes CASSQGPNEKLFF.

This chain uses TRBV29-1 with TRBJ2-3; 7 nucleotides line up with TRBD1. Germline V CDR1 and CDR2: SQVTM, ANQGSEA. V lost 3 bases, J lost 6 bases, and 6 bases stayed unmatched. The CDR3 covers 13 residues. The CDR3 bases are TGCAGCGTTGAGACAGGGACCGGGGATACGCAGTATTTT. It yields the protein CSVETGTGDTQYF.

The rearrangement joins TRBV5-1 to TRBJ2-7; no reliable D call. Trimming stripped 0 bases from V and 5 bases from J, with 18 bases between. Per germline, CDR1 SGHRS and CDR2 YFSETQ. This CDR3 is built from 16 residues. The CDR3 loop is CASSLEGVGSLDEQYF. The CDR3 bases are TGCGCCAGCAGCTTGGAAGGCGTGGGCTCACTGGACGAGCAGTACTTC.

V and J are TRBV28 and TRBJ1-1; tentative D call: TRBD1 (5 bases). Germline assignment: CDR1 MDHEN and CDR2 SYDVKM. V lost 6 bases, J lost 3 bases, and 14 bases lay in between. The CDR3 is made up of 14 amino acids. Here the CDR3 DNA reads TGTGCCAGCAGCTCGGGACGGGAGGACACTGAAGCTTTCTTT. It encodes CASSSGREDTEAFF.

The chain links TRBV19 to TRBJ1-1, with TRBD1 matching over 7 bases. In germline, CDR1 is LNHDA, CDR2 SQIVND (reference sequence). The CDR3 length is 15 residues. Trimming removed 6 bases from V and 5 bases from J; junction bases left unmatched: 12. CDR3 loop: CASSRLTGMGTEAFF. CDR3 nucleotides: TGTGCCAGTAGCCGACTGACAGGGATGGGGACTGAAGCTTTCTTT.

The chain couples TRBV4-1 to TRBJ1-2; 7 nucleotides agree with TRBD1. Trimming cost V 3 bases and J 4 bases; bases outside gene matches: 5. The CDR3 runs to 14 residues. Germline assignment: CDR1 MGHRA and CDR2 YSYEKL. CDR3 coding DNA: TGCGCCAGCAGCCAGCCGACAGGGTCCTATGGCTACACCTTC. As protein: CASSQPTGSYGYTF.

There are a few counts of this clone. CDR3 sequence (DNA): TGTGCCAGCAGCTTAGAATTGTCGGGGCCAGATACGCAGTATTTT. Amino acids: CASSLELSGPDTQYF. The chain is built from TRBV7-2 and TRBJ2-3; D may match TRBD1 or TRBD2 (5 bases each). Per germline, CDR1 SGHTA and CDR2 FQGNSA. Trimming took 1 base from V and 4 from J, leaving 12 bases between them. The CDR3 has 15 residues.

The genes are TRBV30 and TRBJ1-5, with 8 positions matching TRBD1. V trimming: 1 base; J trimming: 6 bases; junction bases outside the gene matches: 2. The CDR3 totals 13 residues. The germline CDR1 and CDR2 sequences are GTSNPN and SVGIG (reference sequence). Here the CDR3 DNA reads TGTGCCTGGAGTGGACAGGGGAGTCAGCCCCAGCATTTT. Residues: CAWSGQGSQPQHF. Drawing the rest from reference TRBV30 and TRBJ1-5, the complete variable domain is SQTIHQWPATLVQPVGSPLSLECTVEGTSNPNLYWYRQAAGRGLQLLFYSVGIGQISSEVPQNLSASRPQDRQFILSSKKLLLSDSGFYLCAWSGQGSQPQHFGDGTRLSIL.

This clone appeared a few times. CDR3 loop: CASSYPPPGPQETQYF. The CDR3, as DNA: TGTGCCAGCAGTTATCCCCCGCCGGGACCTCAAGAGACCCAGTACTTC. The gene calls are TRBV6-6 and TRBJ2-5; D may match TRBD1 or TRBD2 (5 bases each). The CDR3 runs to 16 residues. The germline CDR1 and CDR2 sequences are MNHNY and SVGAGI (reference sequence). Trimming left V 3 bases short and J 2 bases short, with 16 bases between.

This chain joins TRBV7-2 and TRBJ1-1; D remains unclear. V dropped 3 bases and J dropped 3 bases, with 11 bases sitting between them. Germline assignment: CDR1 SGHTA and CDR2 FQGNSA. The CDR3 runs to 14 residues. CDR3 coding DNA: TGTGCCAGCAGCTTTGGGGTATTGGACACTGAAGCTTTCTTT. It is translated as CASSFGVLDTEAFF.